The next 25 T cell receptor beta chains were all read from a single sample in a study of blood T cell repertoires in COVID-19. This table comes from immunoSEQ multiplex PCR, and its TCRdb copy is limited to in-frame clones, with some not included. The sample lists about 250,000 clones, just over 85% occurring once. What was sequenced was peripheral blood. These receptors were obtained from a man at least 80 years old with acute or convalescent COVID-19.

This chain joins TRBV6-5 and TRBJ1-5; a possible D gene is TRBD1 (6 bases). The V gene's germline CDR1 is MNHEY and CDR2 SVGAGI. The CDR3 covers 15 residues. Deletions cut 6 bases from V and 6 bases from J, with 18 bases between. As DNA, the CDR3 is TGTGCCAGCAGAAAGCAGGGGTTTGAAGCTCAGCCCCAGCATTTT. Amino acid sequence: CASRKQGFEAQPQHF.

V and J are TRBV7-9 and TRBJ2-4; 7 bases agree with TRBD2. CDR1 and CDR2 from the germline V gene are SEHNR and FQNEAQ (reference sequence). The CDR3 covers 14 residues. V lost 3 bases to trimming and J lost 8 bases; unmatched junction nucleotides: 7. The CDR3, as DNA: TGTGCCAGCAGCTTCGGGGGGAGGAGGGACATTCAGTACTTC. The encoded protein is CASSFGGRRDIQYF.

This chain joins TRBV28 and TRBJ1-5; D is perhaps TRBD1 (6 bases). Trimming cost V 2 bases and J 6 bases, with 11 bases left between them. The germline CDR1 and CDR2 sequences are MDHEN and SYDVKM. This CDR3 is 14 amino acids long. This chain's CDR3 is CASSLMRGIQPQHF. As DNA, the CDR3 is TGTGCCAGCAGTTTAATGAGGGGGATTCAGCCCCAGCATTTT.

The V gene is TRBV5-1, the J gene TRBJ2-3; 13 bases agree with TRBD2. With 1 base clipped from V and 0 bases from J, the junction kept 2 bases outside the gene matches. Germline values: CDR1 SGHRS, CDR2 YFSETQ. CDR3 length equals 17 residues. CDR3 bases: TGCGCCAGCAGCTTGAGACTAGCGGGGGGTAGCACAGATACGCAGTATTTT. It translates to CASSLRLAGGSTDTQYF.

The V gene is TRBV6-5, the J gene TRBJ1-5, with a tentative D call TRBD1 (6 bases). This CDR3 spans 12 amino acids. Germline V gene data show CDR1 as MNHEY and CDR2 as SVGAGI. The germline V and J ends were trimmed by 10 bases and 3 bases, with 10 bases remaining between them. The CDR3 is CAIGQHNQPQHF. The CDR3 DNA reads TGTGCCATAGGACAGCACAATCAGCCCCAGCATTTT.

This chain joins TRBV9 and TRBJ2-3, with 12 bases lining up with TRBD2. Germline CDR1 and CDR2: SGDLS and YYNGEE. The CDR3 extends over 18 amino acids. V gave up 0 bases and J gave up 1 base; unmatched junction bases: 6. CDR3 in amino acids: CASSVAPLAGGGTDTQYF. The CDR3 coding sequence is TGTGCCAGCAGCGTAGCCCCACTAGCGGGAGGAGGCACAGATACGCAGTATTTT.

The chain joins TRBV10-3 to TRBJ2-7, with a possible D match to TRBD2 (5 bases). From germline, CDR1 is ENHRY and CDR2 SYGVKD. V gave up 7 bases and J gave up 0 bases, with 10 bases separating them. This CDR3 contains 13 residues. CDR3 in DNA: TGTGCCATCAACACTGGGAGCTCCTACGAGCAGTACTTC. Translating gives CAINTGSSYEQYF.

The V and J genes are TRBV7-3 and TRBJ1-3; TRBD1 might be the D (5 bases). The V gene's germline CDR1 is SGHTA and CDR2 FQGTGA. Trimming cost V 5 bases and J 0 bases, with 11 bases left between them. CDR3 size: 15 residues. The CDR3 region is CASSARQTSGNTIYF. The CDR3 nucleotides are TGTGCCAGCAGCGCAAGACAGACCTCTGGAAACACCATATATTTT.

The CDR3 nucleotides are TGTGCCAGTAGCATCCCCGGACTTTACAATGAGCAGTTCTTC. This translates into CASSIPGLYNEQFF. The chain is built from TRBV19 and TRBJ2-1, with D perhaps matching TRBD2 (5 bases). Germline-derived CDR1 and CDR2 are LNHDA and SQIVND (reference sequence). Trimming shortened V by 6 bases and J by 4 bases, and 13 bases separated the two germline ends. This CDR3 is built from 14 residues.

The rearrangement joins TRBV6-2 or TRBV6-3 to TRBJ1-5; D gene ambiguous. The CDR3 is made up of 15 amino acids. With 2 bases removed from V and 1 base from J, the gap between germline ends came to 9 bases. In germline, CDR1 is MNHEY, CDR2 SVGEGT. CDR3 region: CASSYMSVSNQPQHF. The CDR3 nucleotides read TGTGCCAGCAGTTACATGTCCGTAAGCAATCAGCCCCAGCATTTT.

J is TRBJ1-5 and V is TRBV7-2; 7 bases fit TRBD1. Per the germline V gene, CDR1 is SGHTA and CDR2 is FQGNSA. V lost 5 bases, J lost 7 bases, and 8 bases stayed unmatched. The CDR3 has 14 amino acids. The CDR3 loop reads CASSQQGKEQPQHF. For the CDR3, the DNA is TGTGCCAGCAGCCAACAGGGGAAGGAACAGCCCCAGCATTTT.

The chain carries TRBV9 and TRBJ2-7; 10 bases fit TRBD1. The germline gives CDR1 SGDLS, CDR2 YYNGEE. After removal of 4 bases from V and 2 bases from J, the junction contained 3 bases not matched to a gene. The CDR3 spans 14 residues. CDR3 loop: CASSTGTGAYEQYF. The CDR3 DNA follows: TGTGCCAGCAGCACCGGGACAGGGGCCTACGAGCAGTACTTC.

The rearrangement uses TRBV9 and TRBJ1-2; a possible D gene is TRBD1 (5 bases). Looked up from germline, CDR1 is SGDLS and CDR2 is YYNGEE. This CDR3 contains 12 residues. V was pared by 4 bases and J by 8 bases, with 12 bases between. CDR3 in amino acids: CASSLSDTGYTF. The CDR3 coding sequence is TGTGCCAGCAGCCTATCGGACACGGGCTACACCTTC.

V and J are TRBV18 and TRBJ2-2, with D possibly TRBD2 on 5 matching bases. V was trimmed by 3 bases and J by 3 bases, leaving 20 bases between them. CDR3 size: 18 residues. CDR1 KGHSH and CDR2 LQKENI come from the germline V gene. The CDR3 loop reads CASSPSPQRGSDTGELFF. DNA for the CDR3: TGTGCCAGCTCACCCTCTCCACAGAGAGGGTCGGACACCGGGGAGCTGTTTTTT.

The chain couples TRBV7-9 to TRBJ1-4; D ambiguous. CDR1 and CDR2 from the germline V gene are SEHNR and FQNEAQ (reference sequence). This CDR3 spans 15 amino acids. The V and J ends lost 7 bases and 8 bases respectively, with 20 bases between them. CDR3 coding DNA: TGTGCCAGCAAGTTGGAGGAGACCCTTGGAGAAAAACTGTTTTTT. Translated: CASKLEETLGEKLFF.

The chain's CDR3 is CASSWNGRGNIQYF. The CDR3 DNA sequence: TGTGCCAGCAGTTGGAATGGACGGGGGAACATTCAGTACTTC. V gene TRBV28 combines with J gene TRBJ2-4; D is perhaps TRBD2 (6 bases). This CDR3 contains 14 residues. Trimming cost V 4 bases and J 7 bases, with 14 bases left between them. Germline CDR1 reads MDHEN; CDR2 reads SYDVKM.

This chain uses TRBV28 with TRBJ2-3, with TRBD2 as a possible D gene (6 bases). CDR1 and CDR2 from the germline V gene are MDHEN and SYDVKM. Trimming pared 6 bases from V and 4 bases from J, leaving 14 bases between. CDR3 length: 14 residues. CDR3 protein: CASRSGGTADTQYF. The CDR3 DNA follows: TGTGCCAGCAGGTCGGGCGGGACGGCAGATACGCAGTATTTT.

This chain uses TRBV5-6 with TRBJ2-5, with 8 bases lining up with TRBD2. Germline V gene lookup returns CDR1 SGHDT and CDR2 YYEEEE. The CDR3 loop spans 15 amino acids. The ends lost 0 bases at V and 5 bases at J; junction bases unmatched: 6. The CDR3 coding sequence is TGTGCCAGCAGCTTGGCCCCTAGCGGGCTCGAGACCCAGTACTTC. It yields the protein CASSLAPSGLETQYF.

The CDR3 spells CASQRTGGRQETQYF. The CDR3 nucleotides read TGTGCCAGCCAGCGGACAGGGGGCCGGCAAGAGACCCAGTACTTC. V is TRBV19 and J is TRBJ2-5; 11 bases align to TRBD1. V was clipped by 9 bases and J by 2 bases; unmatched bases: 8. This CDR3 is built from 15 residues. Germline-derived CDR1 and CDR2 are LNHDA and SQIVND (reference sequence).

This chain links TRBV7-9 with TRBJ2-1; TRBD2 aligns across 7 bases. Trimming at V came to 1 base and at J to 0 bases, leaving 0 bases not matched to a gene. The CDR3 sequence is 15 residues long. Germline V CDR1 and CDR2: SEHNR, FQNEAQ (reference sequence). In DNA form, the CDR3 reads TGTGCCAGCAGCTTAGGACTAGCCTCCTACAATGAGCAGTTCTTC. Translating it yields CASSLGLASYNEQFF. The entire variable domain, with the rest obtained from reference TRBV7-9 and TRBJ2-1, is as follows: DTGVSQNPRHKITKRGQNVTFRCDPISEHNRLYWYRQTLGQGPEFLTYFQNEAQLEKSRLLSDRFSAERPKGSFSTLEIQRTEQGDSAMYLCASSLGLASYNEQFFGPGTRLTVL.

V and J are TRBV5-1 and TRBJ2-1, with TRBD2 matching over 7 bases. Germline loops: CDR1 SGHRS, CDR2 YFSETQ. V was clipped by 1 base and J by 1 base; unmatched bases: 8. The CDR3 runs 17 residues. CDR3 DNA: TGCGCCAGCAGCTTGAACCCTAGCGGTTCATCCTACAATGAGCAGTTCTTC. As protein: CASSLNPSGSSYNEQFF.

The DNA for the CDR3 is TGTGCCACCAGTGATTTGACCGCTGGACTAGCGGGCACCACCGGGGAGCTGTTTTTT. It codes for CATSDLTAGLAGTTGELFF. The rearrangement joins TRBV24-1 to TRBJ2-2, with 11 positions matching TRBD2. The ends lost 0 bases at V and 4 bases at J; junction bases unmatched: 9. Looked up from germline, CDR1 is KGHDR and CDR2 is SFDVKD. This CDR3 comprises 19 residues.

J is TRBJ1-2 and V is TRBV19; tentatively, D is TRBD1 (5 bases). V was clipped by 4 bases and J by 2 bases, with 11 bases between them. This CDR3 contains 14 residues. The germline V gene encodes CDR1 LNHDA and CDR2 SQIVND (reference sequence). CDR3 sequence: CASSTPDRNYGYTF. The CDR3 bases are TGTGCCAGTAGTACCCCAGACAGAAACTATGGCTACACCTTC.

CDR3 in DNA: TGCGCCAGCAGCCAATGGGGGACAGGGCCCACAGATACGCAGTATTTT. Residues: CASSQWGTGPTDTQYF. The chain links TRBV4-1 to TRBJ2-3; 9 nucleotides agree with TRBD1. V shed 2 bases and J 2 bases; nucleotides not matched to a gene: 5. The germline V gene has CDR1 MGHRA and CDR2 YSYEKL. The CDR3 is 16 residues long.

This clone was recorded once. The genes are TRBV7-9 and TRBJ2-1; 10 nucleotides align to TRBD2. Trimming at V came to 8 bases and at J to 10 bases, leaving 11 bases not matched to a gene. Germline CDR1 and CDR2: SEHNR and FQNEAQ (reference sequence). The CDR3 is 14 residues long. This CDR3 reads CASSLAGGSPEQFF. The DNA for the CDR3 is TGTGCCAGCTCTTTAGCGGGAGGCTCTCCCGAGCAGTTCTTC.